These 29 T cell receptor beta chains originate from one sample sequenced in a study of T cell responses to AZD1222 COVID-19 vaccine. Profiling relied on immunoSEQ multiplex PCR, and the TCRdb table lists in-frame clones only, not all of them. The table has 140,000 or so clones, 86% seen once. The sequences come from peripheral blood, collected 28 days after the second AZD1222 dose. The receptor set was obtained from an adult who received the AZD1222 COVID-19 vaccine.

The chain employs TRBV7-8 and TRBJ1-5, with D perhaps TRBD1 (6 bases). Trimming stripped 5 bases from V and 7 bases from J, with 12 bases between. This CDR3 has 13 residues. In germline, CDR1 is SGHVS, CDR2 FQNEAQ. CDR3 bases: TGTGCCAGCAGCCAGGACAGACTGCAGCCCCAGCATTTT. This translates into CASSQDRLQPQHF.

V is TRBV6-5 and J is TRBJ1-1; D is perhaps TRBD1 (6 bases). Per germline, CDR1 MNHEY and CDR2 SVGAGI. The V end lost 10 bases, the J end lost 0 bases, and 12 bases lay between the germline ends. The CDR3 spans 13 residues. CDR3 DNA: TGTGCCACCAGGGGCACCTTGAACACTGAAGCTTTCTTT. The encoded protein is CATRGTLNTEAFF.

The V and J genes are TRBV28 and TRBJ2-7; D is unclear. Germline lookup yields CDR1 MDHEN and CDR2 SYDVKM. V lost 2 bases and J 9 bases, leaving 11 bases between the germline ends. The CDR3 has 12 residues. CDR3 sequence (DNA): TGTGCCAGCAGTTTAGAAGGGCGCGGGCAGTACTTC. This sequence encodes CASSLEGRGQYF.

This clone was observed a handful of times. V gene TRBV27 combines with J gene TRBJ1-2; TRBD1 matches at 8 bases. The germline gives CDR1 MNHEY, CDR2 SMNVEV (reference sequence). The CDR3 has 12 residues. V trimming: 5 bases; J trimming: 8 bases; junction bases outside the gene matches: 4. CDR3 sequence: CASSPGGRGYTF. For the CDR3, the DNA is TGTGCCAGCAGTCCAGGGGGCCGCGGCTACACCTTC.

This sequence joins TRBV5-6 and TRBJ1-5; no clear D. This CDR3 has 19 amino acids. Germline V lookup: CDR1 SGHDT, CDR2 YYEEEE. V was clipped by 1 base and J by 3 bases, with 23 bases between them. This CDR3 reads CASSLLGSRAQADNQPQHF. CDR3 nucleotide sequence: TGTGCCAGCAGCTTGTTAGGGTCGAGGGCGCAGGCCGACAATCAGCCCCAGCATTTT.

This sequence joins TRBV10-2 and TRBJ1-2; possibly TRBD1 for D (6 bases). CDR3 length equals 13 residues. V was shortened by 6 bases and J by 6 bases, with 14 bases between the two germline ends. Germline assignment: CDR1 WSHSY and CDR2 SAAADI. CDR3 nucleotides: TGCGCCAGCAGCAGGGCCCAGGGGAATGGCTACACCTTC. Translating it yields CASSRAQGNGYTF.

The chain has TRBV28 and TRBJ1-1; D is unclear. V was shortened by 6 bases and J by 3 bases, with 8 bases between the two germline ends. Germline V gene sequence: CDR1 MDHEN, CDR2 SYDVKM. The CDR3 is 12 residues long. CDR3 sequence: CASSDEDTEAFF. CDR3 in DNA: TGTGCCAGCAGCGATGAGGACACTGAAGCTTTCTTT.

The chain combines TRBV9 with TRBJ2-4; a possible D gene is TRBD2 (6 bases). The CDR3 totals 18 residues. Germline-derived CDR1 and CDR2 are SGDLS and YYNGEE. The ends were cut back, 3 bases at V and 0 bases at J, with 19 bases in the middle. The CDR3 here is CASSARDSRGGAKNIQYF. In DNA, the CDR3 is TGTGCCAGCAGCGCGCGGGACTCGCGTGGAGGAGCCAAAAACATTCAGTACTTC. The variable domain in full, with the rest retrieved from reference TRBV9 and TRBJ2-4, is DSGVTQTPKHLITATGQRVTLRCSPRSGDLSVYWYQQSLDQGLQFLIQYYNGEERAKGNILERFSAQQFPDLHSELNLSSLELGDSALYFCASSARDSRGGAKNIQYFGAGTRLSVL.

This rearrangement joins TRBV3-1 (or the pseudogene TRBV3-2) to TRBJ2-1; possibly TRBD2 for D (6 bases). The CDR3 covers 16 residues. In germline, CDR1 is LGHDT, CDR2 YNNKEL (reference sequence). V was clipped by 1 base and J by 5 bases, with 15 bases between them. CDR3 residues: CASSQGRIAANNEQFF. The CDR3, as DNA: TGTGCCAGCAGCCAAGGCCGAATAGCGGCTAACAATGAGCAGTTCTTC.

The chain carries TRBV7-9 and TRBJ2-7; 8 bases map to TRBD2. The V and J ends lost 5 bases and 1 base, in that order; junction bases with no gene match: 10. This CDR3 has 16 residues. Germline CDR1 and CDR2: SEHNR and FQNEAQ (reference sequence). CDR3 loop: CASSGAGAGGSYEQYF. The DNA of the CDR3 is TGTGCCAGCAGCGGTGCCGGGGCGGGAGGTTCCTACGAGCAGTACTTC.

The V and J genes are TRBV19 and TRBJ2-7, with D possibly TRBD1 on 6 matching bases. Germline CDR1 is LNHDA and CDR2 is SQIVND (reference sequence). The ends were cut back, 7 bases at V and 6 bases at J, with 16 bases in the middle. The CDR3 sequence is 13 residues long. CDR3 DNA: TGTGCCAGTAAGGAAGGCAGGGGTGGCGAGCAGTACTTC. This sequence encodes CASKEGRGGEQYF.

This chain joins TRBV28 and TRBJ2-1; no definite D call. Trimming pared 6 bases from V and 4 bases from J, leaving 7 bases between. CDR1 and CDR2 from the germline V gene are MDHEN and SYDVKM. This CDR3 has 12 residues. CDR3 DNA: TGTGCCAGCAGAGGAGTTTACAATGAGCAGTTCTTC. Translating gives CASRGVYNEQFF.

The V and J genes are TRBV19 and TRBJ2-1, with 8 positions matching TRBD2. Trimming took 6 bases from V and 9 from J; bases not matched to a gene: 7. CDR1 LNHDA and CDR2 SQIVND come from the germline V gene (reference sequence). The CDR3 spans 13 residues. DNA of the CDR3: TGTGCCAGTAGGGGACTAGGCTCGGTTGAGCAGTTCTTC. Protein sequence: CASRGLGSVEQFF.

CDR3 nucleotide sequence: TGCGCCAGCAGGGAACAGGGCAACTATAATTCACCCCTCCACTTT. It is translated as CASREQGNYNSPLHF. The chain couples TRBV10-2 to TRBJ1-6, with D possibly matching TRBD1 (6 bases). The CDR3 runs to 15 residues. Germline V gene lookup returns CDR1 WSHSY and CDR2 SAAADI. Trimming stripped 6 bases from V and 3 bases from J, with 12 bases between.

J is TRBJ1-2 and V is TRBV6-6; TRBD1 agrees at 10 bases. V lost 5 bases to trimming and J lost 2 bases; unmatched junction nucleotides: 8. Germline loops: CDR1 MNHNY, CDR2 SVGAGI (reference sequence). The CDR3 is 16 residues long. This chain's CDR3 is CASSPLRQGANYGYTF. In nucleotides, the CDR3 is TGTGCCAGCAGTCCCCTAAGACAGGGGGCGAACTATGGCTACACCTTC.

The chain links TRBV5-1 to TRBJ2-3; D may be TRBD1 or TRBD2 (5 bases each). V gave up 1 base and J gave up 1 base, with 13 bases separating them. The CDR3 has 16 residues. Germline V gives CDR1 SGHRS, CDR2 YFSETQ. The CDR3 spells CASSLSGSEGTDTQYF. DNA of the CDR3: TGCGCCAGCAGCTTGTCAGGGAGTGAGGGCACAGATACGCAGTATTTT.

CDR3 sequence (DNA): TGCGCCAGCAGCCAACCCACGGACAGGGAGGAGACCCAGTACTTC. Translating it yields CASSQPTDREETQYF. V and J are TRBV4-1 and TRBJ2-5; 8 positions agree with TRBD1. V was pared by 2 bases and J by 5 bases, with 7 bases of the junction left unmatched. The CDR3 runs 15 residues. CDR1 is MGHRA, CDR2 YSYEKL, per germline.

This clone appeared a single time. The chain links TRBV4-2 to TRBJ2-7, with TRBD2 matching over 7 bases. The CDR3 length is 18 residues. V dropped 0 bases and J dropped 4; count of bases not matched to a gene: 15. Germline assignment: CDR1 LGHNA and CDR2 YNFKEQ. In nucleotides, the CDR3 is TGTGCCAGCAGCCAAGATGCTGGTAGGAGCGGGACCTTTTACGAGCAGTACTTC. Translating it yields CASSQDAGRSGTFYEQYF.

V and J are TRBV28 and TRBJ1-4; 7 bases map to TRBD1. Trimming removed 5 bases from V and 4 bases from J; junction bases left unmatched: 7. The CDR3 has 15 residues. Per the germline V gene, CDR1 is MDHEN and CDR2 is SYDVKM. CDR3: CASSTRGLGNEKLFF. The CDR3 DNA is TGTGCCAGCAGTACCAGGGGGTTGGGTAATGAAAAACTGTTTTTT.

V usage is TRBV6-5 and J usage is TRBJ1-4; D remains unclear. Germline V lookup: CDR1 MNHEY, CDR2 SVGAGI. The length of the CDR3 is 15 residues. V lost 6 bases to trimming and J lost 3 bases, with 14 bases between them. The CDR3 DNA is TGTGCCAGCAGGCCGGAGTACGAGTCTAATGAAAAACTGTTTTTT. Its translation is CASRPEYESNEKLFF.

The gene calls are TRBV30 and TRBJ1-2; no reliable D call. V was cut by 0 bases and J by 4 bases, with 12 bases left in between. CDR1 and CDR2 (germline): GTSNPN, SVGIG (reference sequence). This CDR3 is built from 14 residues. CDR3 sequence (DNA): TGTGCCTGGAGTGTACGTGGGTTGGGCTATGGCTACACCTTC. This codes for CAWSVRGLGYGYTF.

The chain employs TRBV27 and TRBJ1-3; D gene unclear. Germline V gene data show CDR1 as MNHEY and CDR2 as SMNVEV (reference sequence). V was cut by 8 bases and J by 4 bases, with 15 bases left in between. The CDR3 is 14 residues long. This CDR3 is CASWRAGGGNTIYF. The CDR3 DNA is TGTGCCAGCTGGAGAGCGGGTGGCGGAAACACCATATATTTT.

The genes are TRBV10-3 and TRBJ1-5; D gene ambiguous. Per germline, CDR1 ENHRY and CDR2 SYGVKD. The CDR3 has 15 residues. The V gene lost 0 bases and the J gene lost 6 bases, with 12 bases spanning the gap. The CDR3 DNA follows: TGTGCCATCAGTGAGTCTGTAAGAGAAGGTCAGCCCCAGCATTTT. Translation gives CAISESVREGQPQHF.

This clone was recorded a few times. J is TRBJ1-1 and V is TRBV18; 8 bases match TRBD1. CDR1 is KGHSH, CDR2 LQKENI, per germline. The trim removed 8 bases at V and 0 bases at J, leaving 8 bases unmatched. The CDR3 is 15 residues long. This CDR3 reads CASTQGAKVNTEAFF. DNA for the CDR3: TGTGCCAGCACGCAGGGGGCTAAGGTGAACACTGAAGCTTTCTTT.

The chain uses TRBV5-1 and TRBJ2-3, with TRBD2 identical over 13 bases. The CDR3 totals 17 residues. CDR1 is SGHRS and CDR2 is YFSETQ in the germline V gene. Trimming removed 3 bases from V and 0 bases from J; junction bases left unmatched: 4. The CDR3 loop reads CASSWGTSGTSTDTQYF. The CDR3 DNA is TGCGCCAGCAGCTGGGGGACTAGCGGGACTAGCACAGATACGCAGTATTTT.

This chain joins TRBV21-1 and TRBJ2-7; the DNA was not compared with TRBD2, the D call given in the table. TRBV21-1 is classified as a pseudogene. The CDR3 sequence is 16 residues long. The CDR3 coding sequence is TGTGCCAGCAGCAAATATGGGAGGCGGCACTCCTACGAGCAGTACTTC. This encodes CASSKYGRRHSYEQYF.

The rearrangement links TRBV7-6 to TRBJ2-3, with TRBD1 identical over 7 bases. Trimming took 5 bases from V and 0 from J; bases not matched to a gene: 5. The CDR3 runs 15 residues. Germline CDR1 is SGHVS and CDR2 is FNYEAQ. CDR3 protein: CASSRSGQSTDTQYF. The CDR3 DNA reads as TGTGCCAGCAGCCGTTCGGGACAGAGCACAGATACGCAGTATTTT.

V usage is TRBV27 and J usage is TRBJ2-3, with D perhaps matching TRBD1 or TRBD2 (5 bases each). The CDR3 totals 15 residues. The germline V and J ends were trimmed by 0 bases and 5 bases, with 12 bases remaining between them. Germline-derived CDR1 and CDR2 are MNHEY and SMNVEV (reference sequence). CDR3 DNA: TGTGCCAGCAGTTTATCGACGGGGACGATAGATACGCAGTATTTT. This codes for CASSLSTGTIDTQYF.

This clone has a single count. The gene calls are TRBV5-1 and TRBJ1-1, with D perhaps TRBD1 (6 bases). Germline V gene lookup returns CDR1 SGHRS and CDR2 YFSETQ. This CDR3 region has 14 residues. V shed 4 bases and J shed 0 bases, with 10 bases lying between them. In nucleotides, the CDR3 is TGCGCCAGCAGCCCGGACAGCTTGAACACTGAAGCTTTCTTT. It specifies CASSPDSLNTEAFF.